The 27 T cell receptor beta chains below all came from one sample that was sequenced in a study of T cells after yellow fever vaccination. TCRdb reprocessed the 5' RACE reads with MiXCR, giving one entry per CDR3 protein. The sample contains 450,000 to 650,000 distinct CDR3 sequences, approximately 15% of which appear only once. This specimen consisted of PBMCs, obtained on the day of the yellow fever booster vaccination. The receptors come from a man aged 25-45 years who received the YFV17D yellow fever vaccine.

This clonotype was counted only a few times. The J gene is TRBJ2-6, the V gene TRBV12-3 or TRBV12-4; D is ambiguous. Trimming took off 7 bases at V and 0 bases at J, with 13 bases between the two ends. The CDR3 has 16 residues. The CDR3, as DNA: TGTGCCAGCACCCAGGCCGATAGCTCTGGGGCCAACGTCCTGACTTTC. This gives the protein CASTQADSSGANVLTF.

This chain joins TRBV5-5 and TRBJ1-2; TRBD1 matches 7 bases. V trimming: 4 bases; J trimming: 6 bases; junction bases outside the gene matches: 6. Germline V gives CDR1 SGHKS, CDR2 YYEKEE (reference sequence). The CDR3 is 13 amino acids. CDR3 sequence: CASSGDSINGYTF. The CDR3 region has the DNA TGTGCCAGCAGCGGGGACAGTATCAATGGCTACACCTTC.

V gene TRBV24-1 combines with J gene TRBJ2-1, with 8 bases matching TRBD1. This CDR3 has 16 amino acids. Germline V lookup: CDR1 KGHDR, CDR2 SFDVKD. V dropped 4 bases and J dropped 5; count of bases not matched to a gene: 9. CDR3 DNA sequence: TGTGCCACCAGTGACCCGACAGGGGTCCCGAACAATGAGCAGTTCTTC. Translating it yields CATSDPTGVPNNEQFF.

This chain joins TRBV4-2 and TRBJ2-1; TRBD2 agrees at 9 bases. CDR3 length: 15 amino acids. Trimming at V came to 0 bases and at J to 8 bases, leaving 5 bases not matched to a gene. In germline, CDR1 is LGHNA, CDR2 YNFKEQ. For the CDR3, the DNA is TGTGCCAGCAGCCAAGATAGCGGGAGCTTATATGAGCAGTTCTTC. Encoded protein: CASSQDSGSLYEQFF.

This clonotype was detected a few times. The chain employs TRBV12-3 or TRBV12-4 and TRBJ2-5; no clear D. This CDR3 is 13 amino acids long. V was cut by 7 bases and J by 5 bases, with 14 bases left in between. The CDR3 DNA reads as TGTGCCAGCACCCCTTCCATTTGGGAGACCCAGTACTTC. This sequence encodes CASTPSIWETQYF.

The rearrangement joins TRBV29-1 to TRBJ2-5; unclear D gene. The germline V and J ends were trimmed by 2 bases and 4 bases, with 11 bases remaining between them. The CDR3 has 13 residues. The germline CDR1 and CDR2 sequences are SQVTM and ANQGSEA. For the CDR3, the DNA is TGCAGCGTTGAAACATCCGTGATAGAGACCCAGTACTTC. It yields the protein CSVETSVIETQYF.

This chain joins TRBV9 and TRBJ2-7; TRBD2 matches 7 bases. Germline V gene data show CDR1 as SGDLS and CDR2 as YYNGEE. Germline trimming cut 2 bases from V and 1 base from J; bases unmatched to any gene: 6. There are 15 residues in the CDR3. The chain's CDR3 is CASSVGGSESYEQYF. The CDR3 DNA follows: TGTGCCAGCAGCGTGGGGGGGTCTGAATCCTACGAGCAGTACTTC.

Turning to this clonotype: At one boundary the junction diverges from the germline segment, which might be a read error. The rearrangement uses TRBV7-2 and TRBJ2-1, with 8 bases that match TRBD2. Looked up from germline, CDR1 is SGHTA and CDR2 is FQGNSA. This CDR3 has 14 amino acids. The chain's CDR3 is CASSHPGGRNEHFF. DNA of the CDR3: TGTGCCAGCAGCCATCCGGGAGGGCGTAATGAGCATTTCTTC.

The CDR3 protein is CASSPGQLFYGYTF. CDR3 nucleotides: TGTGCCAGCAGTCCCGGACAGCTCTTCTATGGCTACACCTTC. The J gene is TRBJ1-2, the V gene TRBV27; weak D call: TRBD1 (6 bases). Trimming cost V 5 bases and J 4 bases, with 14 bases left between them. Per germline, CDR1 MNHEY and CDR2 SMNVEV (reference sequence). This CDR3 is built from 14 residues.

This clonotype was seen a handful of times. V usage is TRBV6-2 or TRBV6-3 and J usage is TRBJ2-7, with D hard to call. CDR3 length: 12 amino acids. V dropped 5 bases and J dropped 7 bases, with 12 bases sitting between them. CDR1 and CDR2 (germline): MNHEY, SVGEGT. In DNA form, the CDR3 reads TGTGCCAGCAGTCTTACCCCCCGGGAGCAGTACTTC. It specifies CASSLTPREQYF.

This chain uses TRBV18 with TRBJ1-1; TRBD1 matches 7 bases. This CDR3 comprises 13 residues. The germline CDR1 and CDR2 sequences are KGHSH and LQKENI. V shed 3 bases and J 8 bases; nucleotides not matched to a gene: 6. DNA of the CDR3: TGTGCCAGCTCACCGACAGGGAGGGACGAAGCTTTCTTT. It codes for CASSPTGRDEAFF.

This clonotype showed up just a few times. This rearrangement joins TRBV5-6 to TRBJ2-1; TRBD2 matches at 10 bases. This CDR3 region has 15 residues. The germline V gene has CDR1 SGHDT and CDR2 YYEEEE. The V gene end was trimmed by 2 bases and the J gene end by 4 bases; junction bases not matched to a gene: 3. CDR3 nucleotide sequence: TGTGCCAGCAGCTTCCCTAGCGGGAGATACAATGAGCAGTTCTTC. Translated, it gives CASSFPSGRYNEQFF. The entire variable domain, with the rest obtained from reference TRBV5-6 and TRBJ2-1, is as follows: DAGVTQSPTHLIKTRGQQVTLRCSPKSGHDTVSWYQQALGQGPQFIFQYYEEEERQRGNFPDRFSGHQFPNYSSELNVNALLLGDSALYLCASSFPSGRYNEQFFGPGTRLTVL.

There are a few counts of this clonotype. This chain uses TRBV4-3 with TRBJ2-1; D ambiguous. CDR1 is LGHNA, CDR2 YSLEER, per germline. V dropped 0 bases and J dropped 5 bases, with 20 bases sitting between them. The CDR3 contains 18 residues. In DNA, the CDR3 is TGCGCCAGCAGCCAAGATGGGCGATACTCACTGGGTAACAATGAGCAGTTCTTC. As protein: CASSQDGRYSLGNNEQFF.

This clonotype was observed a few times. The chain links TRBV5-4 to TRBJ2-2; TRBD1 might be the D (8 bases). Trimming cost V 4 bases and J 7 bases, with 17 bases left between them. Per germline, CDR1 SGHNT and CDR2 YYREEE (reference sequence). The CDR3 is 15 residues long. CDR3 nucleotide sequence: TGTGCCAGCAGCCTTGACAGGGGCGGGAGCGGGGAGCTGTTTTTT. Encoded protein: CASSLDRGGSGELFF. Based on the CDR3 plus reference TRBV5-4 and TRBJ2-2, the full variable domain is ETGVTQSPTHLIKTRGQQVTLRCSSQSGHNTVSWYQQALGQGPQFIFQYYREEENGRGNFPPRFSGLQFPNYSSELNVNALELDDSALYLCASSLDRGGSGELFFGEGSRLTVL.

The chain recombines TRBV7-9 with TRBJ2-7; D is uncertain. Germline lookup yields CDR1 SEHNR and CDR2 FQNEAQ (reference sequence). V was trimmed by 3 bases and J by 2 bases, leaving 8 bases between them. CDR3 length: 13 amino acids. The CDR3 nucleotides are TGTGCCAGCAGCTTTAAACTCCCCTACGAGCAGTACTTC. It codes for CASSFKLPYEQYF.

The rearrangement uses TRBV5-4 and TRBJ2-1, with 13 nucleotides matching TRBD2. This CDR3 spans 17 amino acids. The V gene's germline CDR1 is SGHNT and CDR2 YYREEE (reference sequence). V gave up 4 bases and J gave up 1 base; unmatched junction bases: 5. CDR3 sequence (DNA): TGTGCCAGCAGCGGGACTAGCGGGGCCACTTCCTACAATGAGCAGTTCTTC. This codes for CASSGTSGATSYNEQFF.

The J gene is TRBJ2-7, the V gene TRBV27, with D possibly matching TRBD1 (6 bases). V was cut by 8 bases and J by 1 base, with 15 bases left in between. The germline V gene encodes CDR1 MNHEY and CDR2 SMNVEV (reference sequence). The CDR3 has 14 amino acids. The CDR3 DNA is TGTGCCAGCGCCGAACAGGGTAATTCCTACGAGCAGTACTTC. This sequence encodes CASAEQGNSYEQYF.

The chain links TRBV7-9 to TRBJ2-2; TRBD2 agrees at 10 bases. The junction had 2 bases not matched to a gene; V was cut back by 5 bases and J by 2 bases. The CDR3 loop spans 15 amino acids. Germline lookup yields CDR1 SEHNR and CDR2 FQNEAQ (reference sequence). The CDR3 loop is CASSGLAVNTGELFF. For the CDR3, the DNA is TGTGCCAGCAGCGGACTAGCGGTAAACACCGGGGAGCTGTTTTTT.

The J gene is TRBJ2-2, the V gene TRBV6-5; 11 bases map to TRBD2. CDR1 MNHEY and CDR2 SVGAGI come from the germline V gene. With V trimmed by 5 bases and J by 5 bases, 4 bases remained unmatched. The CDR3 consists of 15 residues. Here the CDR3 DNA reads TGTGCCAGCAGTCGTACTAGCGGGAGAACCGGGGAGCTGTTTTTT. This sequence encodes CASSRTSGRTGELFF.

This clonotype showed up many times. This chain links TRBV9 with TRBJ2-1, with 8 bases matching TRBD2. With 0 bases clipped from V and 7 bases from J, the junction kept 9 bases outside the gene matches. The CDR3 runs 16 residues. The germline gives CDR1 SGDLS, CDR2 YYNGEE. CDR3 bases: TGTGCCAGCAGCGTAGGAGGTCGGGAGGGCTGGAATGAGCAGTTCTTC. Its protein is CASSVGGREGWNEQFF. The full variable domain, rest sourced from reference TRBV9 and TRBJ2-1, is DSGVTQTPKHLITATGQRVTLRCSPRSGDLSVYWYQQSLDQGLQFLIQYYNGEERAKGNILERFSAQQFPDLHSELNLSSLELGDSALYFCASSVGGREGWNEQFFGPGTRLTVL.

CDR3 bases: TGTGCCAGCAGTTCAGCCGGATGGGATAACGGGGAGCTGTTTTTT. It translates to CASSSAGWDNGELFF. This rearrangement joins TRBV12-3 or TRBV12-4 to TRBJ2-2; D not certain. This CDR3 is built from 15 residues. V was cut by 4 bases and J by 7 bases, with 16 bases left in between.

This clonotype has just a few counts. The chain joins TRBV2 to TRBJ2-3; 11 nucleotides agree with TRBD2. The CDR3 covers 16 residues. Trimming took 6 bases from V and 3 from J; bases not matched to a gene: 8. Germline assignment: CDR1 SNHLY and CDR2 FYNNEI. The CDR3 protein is CASRPTTSGKTDTQYF. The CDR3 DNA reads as TGTGCCAGCAGACCAACGACTAGCGGGAAAACAGATACGCAGTATTTT.

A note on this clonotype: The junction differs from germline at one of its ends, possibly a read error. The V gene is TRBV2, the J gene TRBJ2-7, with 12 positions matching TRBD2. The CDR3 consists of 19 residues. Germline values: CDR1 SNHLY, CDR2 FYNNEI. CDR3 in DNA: TGTGCCAGCGGTGAAAGGGGACTAGCGGGTTTTGTTACTACCTACGAGCAGTACTTC. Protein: CASGERGLAGFVTTYEQYF.

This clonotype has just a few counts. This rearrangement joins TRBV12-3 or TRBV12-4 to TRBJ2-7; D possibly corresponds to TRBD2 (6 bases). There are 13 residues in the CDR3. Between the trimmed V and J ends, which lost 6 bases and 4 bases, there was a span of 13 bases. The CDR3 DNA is TGTGCCAGCAGCCGGGAGATTCTATACGAGCAGTACTTC. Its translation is CASSREILYEQYF.

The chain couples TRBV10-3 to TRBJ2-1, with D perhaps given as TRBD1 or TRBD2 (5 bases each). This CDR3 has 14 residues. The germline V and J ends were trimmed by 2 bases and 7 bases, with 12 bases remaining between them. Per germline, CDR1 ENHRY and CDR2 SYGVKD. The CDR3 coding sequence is TGTGCCATCAGTGAGCTTACTGGGGGAAATGAGCAGTTCTTC. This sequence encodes CAISELTGGNEQFF.

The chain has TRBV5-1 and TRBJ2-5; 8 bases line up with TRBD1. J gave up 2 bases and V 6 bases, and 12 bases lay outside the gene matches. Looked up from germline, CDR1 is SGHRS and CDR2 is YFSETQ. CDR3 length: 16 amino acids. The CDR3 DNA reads TGCGCCAGCACCCCGGGACAGGCCTTCGAACAAGAGACCCAGTACTTC. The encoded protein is CASTPGQAFEQETQYF.

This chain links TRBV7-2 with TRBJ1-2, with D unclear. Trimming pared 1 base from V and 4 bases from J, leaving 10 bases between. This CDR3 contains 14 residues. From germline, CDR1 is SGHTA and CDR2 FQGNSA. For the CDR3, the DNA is TGTGCCAGCAGCTTAGATAAGGGTGGCTATGGCTACACCTTC. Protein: CASSLDKGGYGYTF.